This entry is about one T cell receptor (beta chain). Libraries were prepared by immunoSEQ multiplex PCR; TCRdb keeps only in-frame clonotypes and omits some of them. The sample records 48,000 or so clones, about 88% being singletons. This entry belongs to a study of OX40 agonist ivuxolimab in advanced cancers. Patients who had autoimmune disease history or got systemic immunosuppression were left out. The V and J ends lost 5 bases and 1 base, in that order; junction bases with no gene match: 4. The CDR3 consists of 15 residues. Germline V gene data show CDR1 as SGHNT and CDR2 as YYREEE (reference sequence).

The sample here was CD4+ or CD8+ T cells sorted from blood, taken in a trial of the OX40 agonist ivuxolimab. The sequence was collected from an adult with an advanced solid tumor such as melanoma, head and neck, liver or kidney cancer. The chain has TRBV5-4 and TRBJ2-2; 8 nucleotides agree with TRBD2. The CDR3 is CASRIAGKNTGELFF. In DNA, the CDR3 is TGTGCCAGCAGAATAGCGGGGAAGAACACCGGGGAGCTGTTTTTT.